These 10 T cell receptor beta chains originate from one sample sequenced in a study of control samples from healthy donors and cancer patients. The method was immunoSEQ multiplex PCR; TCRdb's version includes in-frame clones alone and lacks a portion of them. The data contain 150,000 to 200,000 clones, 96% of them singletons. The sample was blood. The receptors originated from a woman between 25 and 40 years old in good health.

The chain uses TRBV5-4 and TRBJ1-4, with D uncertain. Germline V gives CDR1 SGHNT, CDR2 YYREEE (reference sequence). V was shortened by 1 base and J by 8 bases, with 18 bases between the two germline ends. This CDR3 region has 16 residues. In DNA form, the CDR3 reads TGTGCCAGCAGCTTGATGGAAGTTGCCAGTACCGAAAAACTGTTTTTT. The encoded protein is CASSLMEVASTEKLFF.

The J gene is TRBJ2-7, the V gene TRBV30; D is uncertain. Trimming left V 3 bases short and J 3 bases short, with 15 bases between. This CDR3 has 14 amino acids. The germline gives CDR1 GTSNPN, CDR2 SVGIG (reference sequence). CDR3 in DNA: TGTGCCTGGAGCAATACCGGACCCTTCTACGAGCAGTACTTC. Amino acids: CAWSNTGPFYEQYF.

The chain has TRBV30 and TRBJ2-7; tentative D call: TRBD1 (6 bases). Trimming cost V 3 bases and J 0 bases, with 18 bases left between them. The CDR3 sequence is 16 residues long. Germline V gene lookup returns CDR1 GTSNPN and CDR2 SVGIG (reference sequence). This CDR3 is CAWSADRDTSSYEQYF. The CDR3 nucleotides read TGTGCCTGGAGCGCAGACCGGGACACGAGCTCCTACGAGCAGTACTTC.

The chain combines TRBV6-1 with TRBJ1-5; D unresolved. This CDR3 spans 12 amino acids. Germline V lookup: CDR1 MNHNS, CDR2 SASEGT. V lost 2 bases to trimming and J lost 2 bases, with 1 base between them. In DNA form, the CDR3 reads TGTGCCAGCAGTGAACGCAATCAGCCCCAGCATTTT. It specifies CASSERNQPQHF.

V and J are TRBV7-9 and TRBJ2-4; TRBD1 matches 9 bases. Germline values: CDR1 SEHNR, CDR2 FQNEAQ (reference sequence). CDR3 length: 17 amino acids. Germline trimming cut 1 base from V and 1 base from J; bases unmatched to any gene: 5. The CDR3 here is CASSLVFGQGAKNIQYF. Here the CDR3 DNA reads TGTGCCAGCAGCTTAGTGTTCGGACAGGGGGCCAAAAACATTCAGTACTTC.

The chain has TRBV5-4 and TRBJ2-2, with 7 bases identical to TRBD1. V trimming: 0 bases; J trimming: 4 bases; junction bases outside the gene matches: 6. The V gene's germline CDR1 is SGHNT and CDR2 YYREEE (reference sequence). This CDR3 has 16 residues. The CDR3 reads CASSLGADRITGELFF. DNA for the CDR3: TGTGCCAGCAGCTTGGGCGCGGACAGGATCACCGGGGAGCTGTTTTTT.

CDR3 nucleotide sequence: TGTGCCAGCAGTTGGGGACGGCCATACTCTGGAAACACCATATATTTT. Translating it yields CASSWGRPYSGNTIYF. The chain combines TRBV6-5 with TRBJ1-3, with D maybe TRBD1 (5 bases). CDR1 and CDR2 (germline): MNHEY, SVGAGI. This CDR3 spans 16 amino acids. V lost 4 bases and J lost 0, with 13 bases in between.

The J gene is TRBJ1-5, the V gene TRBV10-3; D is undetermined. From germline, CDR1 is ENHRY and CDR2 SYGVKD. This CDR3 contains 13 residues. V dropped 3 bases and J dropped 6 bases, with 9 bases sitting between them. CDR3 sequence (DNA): TGTGCCATCAGTGACCCCCCGGCTCAGCCCCAGCATTTT. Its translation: CAISDPPAQPQHF.

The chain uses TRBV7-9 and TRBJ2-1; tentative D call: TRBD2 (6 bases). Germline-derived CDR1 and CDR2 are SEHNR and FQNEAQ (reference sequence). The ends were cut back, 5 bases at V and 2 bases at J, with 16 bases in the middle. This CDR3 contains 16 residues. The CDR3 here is CASSPRMAGTYNEQFF. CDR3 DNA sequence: TGTGCCAGCAGCCCTCGTATGGCGGGGACCTACAATGAGCAGTTCTTC.

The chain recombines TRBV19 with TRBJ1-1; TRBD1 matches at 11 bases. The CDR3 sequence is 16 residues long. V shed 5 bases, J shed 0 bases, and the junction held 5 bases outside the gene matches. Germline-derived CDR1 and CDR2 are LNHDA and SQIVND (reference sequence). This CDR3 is CASSPRDRGMNTEAFF. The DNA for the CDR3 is TGTGCCAGTAGTCCCCGGGACAGGGGGATGAACACTGAAGCTTTCTTT.